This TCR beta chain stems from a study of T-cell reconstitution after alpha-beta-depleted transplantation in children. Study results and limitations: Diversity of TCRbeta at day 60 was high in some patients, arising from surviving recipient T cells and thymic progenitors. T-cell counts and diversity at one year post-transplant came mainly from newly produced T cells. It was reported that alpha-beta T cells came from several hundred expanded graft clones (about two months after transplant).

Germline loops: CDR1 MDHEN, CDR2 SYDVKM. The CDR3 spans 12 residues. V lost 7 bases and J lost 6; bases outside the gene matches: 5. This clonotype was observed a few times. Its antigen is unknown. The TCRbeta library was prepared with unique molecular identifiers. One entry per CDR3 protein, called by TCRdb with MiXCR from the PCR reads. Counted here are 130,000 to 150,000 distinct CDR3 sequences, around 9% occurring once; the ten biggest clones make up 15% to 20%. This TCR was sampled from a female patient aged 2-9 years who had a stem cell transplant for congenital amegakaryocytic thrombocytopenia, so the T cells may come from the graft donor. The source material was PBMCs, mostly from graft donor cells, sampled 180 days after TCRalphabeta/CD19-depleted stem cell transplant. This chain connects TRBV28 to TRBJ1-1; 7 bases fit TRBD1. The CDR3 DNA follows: TGTGCCAGCAACAATGGACAGGCTGAAGCTTTCTTT. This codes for CASNNGQAEAFF.